The sequence of this TCR beta chain was determined in a study of T-cell reconstitution after alpha-beta-depleted transplantation in children. Study-level findings and limits: The authors attributed T-cell counts and diversity one year after transplant mostly to newly produced T cells. The origin of alpha-beta T cells about two months after transplant was reportedly several hundred expanded graft clones. After transplant, high TCRbeta diversity at day 60 in some patients arose from surviving recipient T cells and thymic progenitors.

Unique molecular identifiers tagged the TCRbeta library. In TCRdb, the PCR reads were re-called with MiXCR into one record per CDR3 protein. Of around 300,000 distinct CDR3 sequences in the sample, approximately 7.3% were seen once. V shed 4 bases and J 6 bases; nucleotides not matched to a gene: 4. This CDR3 has 14 residues. CDR1 and CDR2 from the germline V gene are MRHNA and SNTAGT. This clonotype was seen at least ten times. Its antigen remains unknown. The receptor's source is a female patient aged 2-10 years who had a stem cell transplant for Fanconi anemia, so the T cells may come from the graft donor. The sequencing used peripheral blood, collected 360 days after TCRalphabeta/CD19-depleted stem cell transplant. The chain has TRBV6-4 and TRBJ2-2, with 8 nucleotides matching TRBD1. The CDR3 sequence is CASSVEQGAGELFF. CDR3 nucleotides: TGTGCCAGCAGTGTGGAACAGGGGGCCGGGGAGCTGTTTTTT.